The rows below give T cell receptor beta chains drawn from one sample of a study of blood T cell repertoires in COVID-19. Method: immunoSEQ multiplex PCR; TCRdb's copy keeps in-frame clones and lacks some. The data contain 200,000 to 250,000 clones, around 80% of them singletons. The sample comprised PBMCs or T cells enriched from blood (not recorded which). The receptors here all came from a woman aged 40 to 50 with acute COVID-19. Each CDR3 is given with its conserved first and last residue. Fields, in order: V gene, J gene, D gene, clone size, CDR3 DNA, CDR3 protein. D genes are given only for firm matches. Size is stated for part of the rows, as once, few or many counts, or as a class when the clone is expanded.

TRBV5-4	TRBJ1-5	.	.	TGTGCCAGCAGCTTGGAGGGGGGGAATCAGCCCCAGCATTTT	CASSLEGGNQPQHF
TRBV19	TRBJ1-5	.	.	TGTGCCAGTAGGGATACAGGTAATCAGCCCCAGCATTTT	CASRDTGNQPQHF
TRBV7-2	TRBJ2-2	TRBD2	.	TGTGCCAGCAGCCTACAGAGCGGGAGTCAGGCCGGGGAGCTGTTTTTT	CASSLQSGSQAGELFF
TRBV10-3	TRBJ1-1	TRBD1	.	TGTGCCATCAGTGAACAGGACAGGGGGATGAACACTGAAGCTTTCTTT	CAISEQDRGMNTEAFF
TRBV19	TRBJ1-1	.	.	TGTGCCAGTAGTATGACGGGAGGGGACACTGAAGCTTTCTTT	CASSMTGGDTEAFF
TRBV9	TRBJ2-5	TRBD1	few	TGTGCCAGCAGCTTGCGGACAGGAGGAGAGGAAGAGACCCAGTACTTC	CASSLRTGGEEETQYF
TRBV27	TRBJ2-1	TRBD2	.	TGTGCCAGCAGTTCCCCCCCGGGGGGTGATGAGCAGTTCTTC	CASSSPPGGDEQFF
TRBV7-9	TRBJ1-2	TRBD1	.	TGTGCCAGCAGGTTGCCGGGACAGGGGAACTATGGCTACACCTTC	CASRLPGQGNYGYTF
TRBV14	TRBJ1-2	.	once	TGTGCCAGCAGCCAAGATCGCCCCAGGGTCGGCTATGGCTACACCTTC	CASSQDRPRVGYGYTF
TRBV6-5	TRBJ2-1	.	.	TGTGCCAGTCAAGGGGTGGCCTACAATGAGCAGTTCTTC	CASQGVAYNEQFF
TRBV5-4	TRBJ2-2	.	few	TGTGCCAGTGGAGGGAGGAACACCGGGGAGCTGTTTTTT	CASGGRNTGELFF
TRBV28	TRBJ2-7	TRBD1	.	TGTGCCAGCAGGGGGACAGGGCCCACCTACGAGCAGTACTTC	CASRGTGPTYEQYF
TRBV5-1	TRBJ2-2	TRBD2	few	TGCGCCAGCAGCACGGGACTAGCGGGAGGCTTACCTCGGCGGGGGGCCGGGGAGCTGTTTTTT	CASSTGLAGGLPRRGAGELFF
TRBV7-3	TRBJ2-3	TRBD2	.	TGTGCCAGCAGCCTCGGGACTAGCGGGAGGTATACAGATACGCAGTATTTT	CASSLGTSGRYTDTQYF
TRBV7-3	TRBJ2-1	TRBD1	.	TGTGCCAGCAGAAAAAGTGGCGGGGACAGGTACGATGAGCAGTTCTTC	CASRKSGGDRYDEQFF
TRBV10-3	TRBJ2-5	.	.	TGTGCCATCAGACACCCTGGGGGGGAGACCCAGTACTTC	CAIRHPGGETQYF
TRBV5-5	TRBJ1-1	.	.	TGTGCCAGCAGCTTGGGGAGCACTGAAGCTTTCTTT	CASSLGSTEAFF
TRBV28	TRBJ1-4	.	.	TGTGCCAGCAGCTTACAGGGTGGTAATGAAAAACTGTTTTTT	CASSLQGGNEKLFF
TRBV6-5	TRBJ2-7	.	once	TGTGCCAGCAGTTATATCGGTTCCTACGAGCAGTACTTC	CASSYIGSYEQYF
TRBV5-1	TRBJ1-4	.	.	TGCGCCAGCAGCTCCGGGACATCTAATGAAAAACTGTTTTTT	CASSSGTSNEKLFF
TRBV6-2/TRBV6-3	TRBJ2-2	TRBD2	once	TGTGCCAGCAGTTTAAGCGGGGCGGGTACCGGGGAGCTGTTTTTT	CASSLSGAGTGELFF
TRBV27	TRBJ1-5	.	.	TGTGCCAGCAGCATGGCGGGCCCCGATTTTCAGCCCCAGCATTTT	CASSMAGPDFQPQHF
TRBV14	TRBJ2-2	TRBD2	.	TGTGCCAGCAGCCTCAGACTAGCGGCTGGAACCGGGGAGCTGTTTTTT	CASSLRLAAGTGELFF
TRBV6-4	TRBJ2-2	TRBD1	.	TGTGCCAGCAGAAGACAGGGCACCGGGGAGCTGTTTTTT	CASRRQGTGELFF
TRBV19	TRBJ1-1	.	.	TGTGCCAGTAGTAAGCCCACGGACACTGAAGCTTTCTTT	CASSKPTDTEAFF
TRBV30	TRBJ1-2	.	.	TGTGCCTGGAGTGGTCTGTTAGAGAGTGTCTATGGCTACACCTTC	CAWSGLLESVYGYTF
TRBV27	TRBJ1-6	TRBD1	.	TGTGCCAGCAGTTCCGGGACAGGGCGAGATTCACCCCTCCACTTT	CASSSGTGRDSPLHF
TRBV19	TRBJ1-2	.	few	TGTGCCAGTAGTACACGTACGGACTATGGCTACACCTTC	CASSTRTDYGYTF
TRBV29-1	TRBJ1-3	.	.	TGCAGCGTATACAGGCACCTCTCTGGAAACACCATATATTTT	CSVYRHLSGNTIYF
TRBV30	TRBJ1-2	TRBD1	.	TGTGCCTCCGGACAGGGAGGCTACACCTTC	CASGQGGYTF
TRBV7-2	TRBJ2-3	TRBD2	.	TGTGCCAGCAGCTTAGCCGGGACTAGCGGCACAGATACGCAGTATTTT	CASSLAGTSGTDTQYF
TRBV19	TRBJ2-3	.	once	TGTGCCAGTAGTACAGGGGACAGCACAGATACGCAGTATTTT	CASSTGDSTDTQYF
TRBV27	TRBJ1-5	.	.	TGTGCCAGCAGTGACCGACAACCCAATCAGCCCCAGCATTTT	CASSDRQPNQPQHF
TRBV2	TRBJ2-4	TRBD2	.	TGTGCCAGCAGTGATGCGGGAGTGAACATTCAGTACTTC	CASSDAGVNIQYF
TRBV9	TRBJ1-3	TRBD1	.	TGTGCCAGCAGCGTAGATTTTACAGGGGGAAAGAACACCATATATTTT	CASSVDFTGGKNTIYF
TRBV7-3	TRBJ2-4	.	once	TGTGCCAGCAGCTTAACGAGGGAGGACATTCAGTACTTC	CASSLTREDIQYF
TRBV9	TRBJ1-1	TRBD1	.	TGTGCCAGCAGCGTAGGACAGGGGGCATATGACACTGAAGCTTTCTTT	CASSVGQGAYDTEAFF
TRBV5-5	TRBJ1-2	.	.	TGTGCCAGCAGCTTGGGAGGACAGAACTATGGCTACACCTTC	CASSLGGQNYGYTF
TRBV30	TRBJ2-3	TRBD2	.	TGTGCCTGGAGTGGCCTGGGCGGGGGAACAGATACGCAGTATTTT	CAWSGLGGGTDTQYF
TRBV4-2	TRBJ2-7	TRBD2	.	TGTGCCAGCAGCCAGGATCTAGGCGGGGGGGGTTACGAGCAGTACTTC	CASSQDLGGGGYEQYF
TRBV27	TRBJ2-7	TRBD1	.	TGTGCCAGCAGCACGGGACAGTCCTACGAGCAGTACTTC	CASSTGQSYEQYF
TRBV6-1	TRBJ1-2	.	.	TGTGCCAGCAGTGAACGTCTTAACTATGGCTACACCTTC	CASSERLNYGYTF
TRBV5-6	TRBJ1-5	TRBD1	.	TGTGCCAGCAGCTTTTGGGGACAGGGCCATCAGCCCCAGCATTTT	CASSFWGQGHQPQHF
TRBV28	TRBJ2-7	.	.	TGTGCCAGCATAGCCCCAGGGGGGCTCGAGCAGTACTTC	CASIAPGGLEQYF
TRBV21-1	TRBJ2-1	.	.	TGTGCCAGCAGCAAATACGACTTGAATGAGCAGTTCTTC	CASSKYDLNEQFF
TRBV4-1	TRBJ1-5	.	.	TGCGCCAGCAGCCAAGTGGTGTCTGCGGGGGGGAGCAATCAGCCCCAGCATTTT	CASSQVVSAGGSNQPQHF
TRBV7-6	TRBJ2-1	.	once	TGTGCCAGCAGCTTAGAGCCGGGACAGGGGACTAGCCGACCAGTCTTC	CASSLEPGQGTSRPVF
TRBV20-1	TRBJ2-5	TRBD1	few	TGCAGTGCTAGTACCGGGACAGAGCTCCAAGAGACCCAGTACTTC	CSASTGTELQETQYF
TRBV5-6	TRBJ2-5	.	once	TGTGCCAGCAGCTTGATGGGGGCAGGGGAGACCCAGTACTTC	CASSLMGAGETQYF
TRBV6-2/TRBV6-3	TRBJ2-7	TRBD2	.	TGTGCCAGCAGTCCCCCAGCGGGGGGTCGCGACGAGCAGTACTTC	CASSPPAGGRDEQYF
TRBV10-2	TRBJ2-7	TRBD1	.	TGCGCCAGCAGGAGGGGACAGGGCTACGAGCAGTACTTC	CASRRGQGYEQYF